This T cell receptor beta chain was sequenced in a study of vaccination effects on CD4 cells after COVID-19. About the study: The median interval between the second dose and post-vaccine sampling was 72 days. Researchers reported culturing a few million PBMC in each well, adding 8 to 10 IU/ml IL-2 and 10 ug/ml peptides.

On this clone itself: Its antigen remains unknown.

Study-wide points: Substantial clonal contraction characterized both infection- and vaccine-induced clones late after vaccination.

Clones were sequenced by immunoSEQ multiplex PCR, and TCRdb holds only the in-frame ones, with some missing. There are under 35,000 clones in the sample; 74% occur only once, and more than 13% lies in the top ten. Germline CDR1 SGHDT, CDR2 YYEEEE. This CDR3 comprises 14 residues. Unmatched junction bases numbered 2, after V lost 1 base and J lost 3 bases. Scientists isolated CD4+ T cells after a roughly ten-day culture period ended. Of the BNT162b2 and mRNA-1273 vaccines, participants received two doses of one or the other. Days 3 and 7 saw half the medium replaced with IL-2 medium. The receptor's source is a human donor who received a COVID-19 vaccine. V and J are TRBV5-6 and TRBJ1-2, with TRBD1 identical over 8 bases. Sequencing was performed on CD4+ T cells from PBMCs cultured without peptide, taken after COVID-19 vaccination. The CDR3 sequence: CASSLLDRDYGYTF. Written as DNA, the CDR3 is TGTGCCAGCAGCTTGTTGGACAGGGACTATGGCTACACCTTC.